What follows are 14 T cell receptor beta chains derived from one specimen sequenced in a study of cytomegalovirus exposure and HLA in healthy donors. Assay used: immunoSEQ multiplex PCR; TCRdb lists only in-frame clones, some missing. The data contain approximately 150,000 clones, approximately 81% of them singletons. The sequenced sample was PBMCs. All receptors come from a young man in good health and CMV-seropositive.

This clone came up once. The chain combines TRBV30 with TRBJ2-2; D might be TRBD2 (6 bases). This CDR3 is 14 amino acids long. The germline V and J ends were trimmed by 1 base and 4 bases, with 10 bases remaining between them. CDR1 GTSNPN and CDR2 SVGIG come from the germline V gene (reference sequence). The CDR3 DNA sequence: TGTGCCTGGAGTGGACTAGTGAGCACCGGGGAGCTGTTTTTT. It codes for CAWSGLVSTGELFF.

This rearrangement joins TRBV4-1 to TRBJ2-7; 10 bases are a match to TRBD2. The CDR3 sequence is 15 residues long. Trimming removed 5 bases from V and 5 bases from J; junction bases left unmatched: 9. Germline CDR1 is MGHRA and CDR2 is YSYEKL. CDR3 nucleotides: TGCGCCAGCAGCGGGCTAGCGGGAGATGCGGACGAGCAGTACTTC. Its protein product is CASSGLAGDADEQYF.

The V and J genes are TRBV5-1 and TRBJ2-3; 9 nucleotides match TRBD2. The CDR3 has 15 amino acids. CDR1 is SGHRS and CDR2 is YFSETQ in the germline V gene. V gave up 3 bases and J gave up 6 bases; unmatched junction bases: 8. The CDR3 region is CASSSGSSGTDTQYF. In DNA, the CDR3 is TGCGCCAGCAGCTCGGGGTCTAGCGGGACGGATACGCAGTATTTT.

As regards this clone: This specimen includes other DNA sequences encoding the same CDR3. This chain links TRBV5-1 with TRBJ2-7; 15 nucleotides agree with TRBD2. Trimming took 3 bases from V and 6 from J; bases not matched to a gene: 1. CDR1 SGHRS and CDR2 YFSETQ come from the germline V gene. This CDR3 contains 14 residues. The CDR3 DNA is TGCGCCAGCAGCTCGGGACTAGCGGGAGGCGAGCAGTACTTC. Its protein product is CASSSGLAGGEQYF.

The chain combines TRBV5-4 with TRBJ2-7; no clear D. Trimming took off 0 bases at V and 5 bases at J, with 9 bases between the two ends. Germline V CDR1 and CDR2: SGHNT, YYREEE (reference sequence). This CDR3 has 13 residues. The CDR3 DNA reads TGTGCCAGCAGCTTGGCTCGAGTGGACGAGCAGTACTTC. This codes for CASSLARVDEQYF.

The DNA of the CDR3 is TGCAGCGTTTCCCAAGCGGGAGCCCAAGAGACCCAGTACTTC. Its protein product is CSVSQAGAQETQYF. The V and J genes are TRBV29-1 and TRBJ2-5; 8 bases are shared with TRBD2. The V gene end was trimmed by 5 bases and the J gene end by 1 base; junction bases not matched to a gene: 6. The CDR3 has 14 amino acids. Germline V CDR1 and CDR2: SQVTM, ANQGSEA.

This clone was detected only once. The chain has TRBV5-1 and TRBJ2-7, with TRBD2 identical over 8 bases. Germline CDR1 reads SGHRS; CDR2 reads YFSETQ. This CDR3 comprises 15 residues. J was trimmed by 2 bases and V by 4 bases; bases with no gene match: 8. DNA for the CDR3: TGCGCCAGCAGCCCAAAAGGCGGGGGGACCTACGAGCAGTACTTC. It yields the protein CASSPKGGGTYEQYF.

The rearrangement joins TRBV7-6 to TRBJ1-6; possibly TRBD1 for D (5 bases). CDR3 length equals 15 residues. Trimming removed 2 bases at V and 5 bases at J, with 10 bases between. The V gene's germline CDR1 is SGHVS and CDR2 FNYEAQ. In nucleotides, the CDR3 is TGTGCCAGCAGCTTAAGGTCAGGGAATAATTCACCCCTCCACTTT. Its translation: CASSLRSGNNSPLHF.

CDR3 nucleotides: TGCGCCAGCAGCCGGGGACACCCTCAATCTTACGAGCAGTACTTC. Its protein is CASSRGHPQSYEQYF. V usage is TRBV4-1 and J usage is TRBJ2-7; weak D call: TRBD1 (6 bases). In germline, CDR1 is MGHRA, CDR2 YSYEKL. The CDR3 runs 15 residues. Trimming removed 4 bases at V and 4 bases at J, with 17 bases between.

This chain connects TRBV11-1 to TRBJ2-6; weak D call: TRBD1 (6 bases). V lost 2 bases and J 0 bases, leaving 8 bases between the germline ends. CDR1 and CDR2 from the germline V gene are SGHAT and FQDESV (reference sequence). The CDR3 consists of 16 residues. The CDR3 region is CASSLQGPSGANVLTF. The CDR3 region has the DNA TGTGCCAGCAGCTTACAGGGGCCCTCTGGGGCCAACGTCCTGACTTTC.

The rearrangement links TRBV19 to TRBJ2-3; 7 bases match TRBD1. This CDR3 region has 17 residues. From germline, CDR1 is LNHDA and CDR2 SQIVND (reference sequence). V lost 3 bases and J lost 0; bases outside the gene matches: 9. CDR3 region: CASSIRDSSSSTDTQYF. The CDR3, as DNA: TGTGCCAGTAGTATTCGGGACAGTTCATCTAGCACAGATACGCAGTATTTT. The full variable domain, completed using reference TRBV19 and TRBJ2-3, is DGGITQSPKYLFRKEGQNVTLSCEQNLNHDAMYWYRQDPGQGLRLIYYSQIVNDFQKGDIAEGYSVSREKKESFPLTVTSAQKNPTAFYLCASSIRDSSSSTDTQYFGPGTRLTVL.

This clone was seen a handful of times. CDR3 protein: CASSPTWEAGEGVTYEQYF. The CDR3 DNA reads as TGTGCCAGCAGCCCTACCTGGGAAGCGGGAGAGGGGGTAACCTACGAGCAGTACTTC. The gene calls are TRBV4-2 and TRBJ2-7, with TRBD2 matching over 8 bases. J lost 2 bases, V lost 4 bases, and 19 bases had no gene match. Per the germline V gene, CDR1 is LGHNA and CDR2 is YNFKEQ. This CDR3 spans 19 amino acids.

The CDR3 is CSFADGILGTDTQYF. The CDR3 DNA reads as TGCAGCTTTGCTGACGGGATCCTGGGCACAGATACGCAGTATTTT. The rearrangement joins TRBV29-1 to TRBJ2-3; D possibly corresponds to TRBD2 (5 bases). The CDR3 is made up of 15 amino acids. Trimming cost V 8 bases and J 1 base, with 19 bases left between them. From germline, CDR1 is SQVTM and CDR2 ANQGSEA.

DNA for the CDR3: TGTGCCAGCATTGGCCGGGAGCTGTTTTTT. Translation gives CASIGRELFF. This rearrangement joins TRBV7-9 to TRBJ2-2, with D unresolved. Germline CDR1 SEHNR, CDR2 FQNEAQ (reference sequence). Trimming stripped 7 bases from V and 9 bases from J, with 6 bases between. This CDR3 region has 10 residues.